This TCR beta chain was sequenced for a study of cytomegalovirus exposure and HLA in healthy donors. Overall study context: From HLA-typed donors, an early data release held around 80 million unique TCRs.

This CDR3 has 11 residues. V dropped 1 base and J dropped 8 bases, with 5 bases sitting between them. The germline CDR1 and CDR2 sequences are PRHDT and FYEKMQ (reference sequence). The PCR made use of 60 Vbeta and 13 Jbeta primers. As handled by the study authors: Unique TCR beta chains totaled about 73 million in a later count, with some 10 million of them shared. The data were produced by immunoSEQ multiplex PCR, yet TCRdb's version contains in-frame clones alone and is incomplete. V, J and clone size are taken as reported in that table, and D and trimming were inferred from the DNA itself. The sample comprises around 190,000 clones, around 82% of which are singletons, and around 2.4% rests with the top ten. Study conclusions and caveats: In a later analysis, a genetic analysis reported fewer productive-TCR N-insertions in an Asian-associated ancestry cluster than the cohort average. Indistinguishable V segments such as TRBV6-2 and TRBV6-3 were excluded.

With regard to this clone: Its matching antigen is unknown.

Sample: PBMCs. The V call is TRBV13, the J call TRBJ1-1, with D unclear. This TCR came from a man aged 55 to 70 in good health and CMV-seronegative. The DNA for the CDR3 is TGTGCCAGCAGCTTAGTGACAGAAGCTTTCTTT. Encoded protein: CASSLVTEAFF. Using reference TRBV13 and TRBJ1-1 for the parts outside the CDR3, the full variable domain is AAGVIQSPRHLIKEKRETATLKCYPIPRHDTVYWYQQGPGQDPQFLISFYEKMQSDKGSIPDRFSAQQFSDYHSELNMSSLELGDSALYFCASSLVTEAFFGQGTRLTVV.